This T cell receptor beta chain was found in a study of regulatory T cells. This CDR3 spans 15 amino acids. Germline V gene sequence: CDR1 MDHEN, CDR2 SYDVKM. Trimming took off 4 bases at V and 6 bases at J, with 19 bases between the two ends. Study outcomes and limitations: Skewed V and J usage and few unique V-J pairs marked patient repertoires, most in Tregs. Patient CD8+ T cells trended toward lower Shannon entropy than controls.

The primer mix had 52 TRBV and 13 TRBJ primers. Clones were read by immunoSEQ multiplex PCR, and TCRdb kept only the in-frame ones, dropping some. The data show some 20,000 clones, roughly 93% seen once. Comment on this clone: Antigen unknown.

Autoimmunity was present in every CD3G-deficient patient, worse in two. At testing, patients were 2 to 39 years old, with reduced naive and increased memory T-cell proportions. What was sequenced was CD8+ T cells sorted from blood. This sequence was found in a child aged 2-15 years with CD3G deficiency. The V and J genes are TRBV28 and TRBJ2-7; weak D call: TRBD2 (5 bases). The CDR3 DNA sequence: TGTGCCAGCAGTTCCAGAGCGGAGGAGGCGAGCGAGCAGTACTTC. Its translation is CASSSRAEEASEQYF.